A selection of T cell receptor beta chains follows, all from one sample in a study of identical twins. TCRdb re-called the 5' RACE reads with MiXCR, one entry per CDR3 protein. The table records 460,000 or so distinct CDR3 sequences, around 14% of them present only once. The data also belong to a second study, concerning yellow fever vaccine responses in identical twins.

Specimen: CD4+ T cells sorted from blood. The receptors here all came from a woman aged 18-30 years in good health. CDR3s include the opening cysteine and the closing phenylalanine or tryptophan. The order of the fields is V gene, D gene, J gene, clone size, CDR3 protein, CDR3 DNA. The D gene is left open where the match is weak. Clone size is shown for a subset of rows, as once, few, many or a class of expanded clone.

TRBV12-3/TRBV12-4	.	TRBJ2-1	few	CASSLTEFNEQFF	TGTGCCAGCAGTTTAACCGAATTCAATGAGCAGTTCTTC
TRBV7-3	.	TRBJ2-1	.	CASSQSGHRNEQFF	TGTGCCAGCAGCCAATCGGGACACCGCAATGAGCAGTTCTTC
TRBV10-2	.	TRBJ2-7	few	CASSDQYEQYF	TGCGCCAGCAGTGACCAGTACGAGCAGTACTTC
TRBV10-3	.	TRBJ2-5	.	CASSRGQGDQETQYF	TGTGCCTCTTCTCGAGGGCAGGGAGACCAAGAGACCCAGTACTTC
TRBV20-1	.	TRBJ2-7	.	CSAREPSYEQYF	TGCAGTGCTAGGGAACCGTCCTACGAGCAGTACTTC
TRBV28	.	TRBJ1-1	.	CASTPPRGVAEAFF	TGTGCCAGCACCCCACCCAGGGGAGTAGCTGAAGCTTTCTTT
TRBV9	TRBD1	TRBJ2-1	.	CASSARTGNNNEQFF	TGTGCCAGCAGCGCCCGGACAGGAAACAACAATGAGCAGTTCTTC
TRBV7-9	TRBD2	TRBJ2-3	.	CASSWNSGGYTDTQYF	TGTGCCAGCAGCTGGAATAGCGGGGGATACACAGATACGCAGTATTTT
TRBV20-1	.	TRBJ2-1	.	CSARDRLSRYGAYNEQFF	TGCAGTGCTAGAGATCGCCTCTCTAGATATGGGGCCTACAATGAGCAGTTCTTC
TRBV12-3/TRBV12-4	.	TRBJ2-7	.	CASSRTRGPYEQYF	TGTGCCAGCAGCCGGACTCGCGGTCCCTACGAGCAGTACTTC
TRBV5-1	.	TRBJ2-3	.	CASSLDLGTTDTQYF	TGCGCCAGCAGCTTGGACCTAGGGACCACAGATACGCAGTATTTT
TRBV12-3/TRBV12-4	.	TRBJ2-1	.	CASSPRQGGRNEQFF	TGTGCCAGCAGTCCTAGACAGGGAGGTAGGAATGAGCAGTTCTTC
TRBV6-2/TRBV6-3	TRBD1	TRBJ1-5	many	CASSSPPGTGGNQPQHF	TGTGCCAGCAGTTCACCCCCCGGGACAGGGGGGAATCAGCCCCAGCATTTT
TRBV20-1	.	TRBJ2-5	.	CSARPDLQETQYF	TGCAGTGCCCGGCCGGACCTCCAAGAGACCCAGTACTTC
TRBV12-3/TRBV12-4	.	TRBJ2-7	few	CASSSNHRDEQYF	TGTGCCAGCAGTTCTAATCACAGGGACGAGCAGTACTTC
TRBV6-2/TRBV6-3	TRBD2	TRBJ2-5	few	CASSPPPRGLAGEETQYF	TGTGCCAGCAGCCCGCCCCCCCGGGGACTAGCGGGAGAAGAGACCCAGTACTTC
TRBV6-2/TRBV6-3	TRBD2	TRBJ2-7	few	CASREITGTRGPYEQYF	TGTGCCAGCAGAGAAATTACCGGGACTAGGGGCCCCTACGAGCAGTACTTC
TRBV29-1	.	TRBJ2-4	many	CSVVPRAKNIQYF	TGCAGCGTCGTGCCCCGAGCCAAAAACATTCAGTACTTC
TRBV9	TRBD1	TRBJ1-1	few	CASSPQTGGTEAFF	TGTGCCAGCAGCCCACAGACAGGGGGAACTGAAGCTTTCTTT
TRBV7-6	.	TRBJ2-7	few	CASSTGGQQSYEQYF	TGTGCCAGCAGCACCGGGGGGCAGCAATCCTACGAGCAGTACTTC
TRBV20-1	TRBD2	TRBJ2-1	.	CSARARSGSSYNEQFF	TGCAGTGCTAGAGCTCGAAGCGGGAGTTCCTACAATGAGCAGTTCTTC
TRBV5-1	.	TRBJ2-5	once	CASSKDSLQETQYF	TGCGCCAGCAGCAAGGACAGCCTACAAGAGACCCAGTACTTC
TRBV20-1	TRBD2	TRBJ2-5	.	CSAKGTSGRWETQYF	TGCAGTGCTAAGGGGACTAGCGGGAGGTGGGAGACCCAGTACTTC
TRBV5-1	TRBD1	TRBJ2-3	few	CASSLTGQGSDTQYF	TGCGCCAGCAGCTTGACGGGACAGGGATCGGATACGCAGTATTTT
TRBV5-1	.	TRBJ2-6	few	CASSYDRSGANVLTF	TGCGCCAGCAGCTACGACAGATCTGGGGCCAACGTCCTGACTTTC
TRBV7-9	.	TRBJ2-2	.	CASSLIRPVYTGELFF	TGTGCCAGCAGCTTAATCAGGCCGGTATACACCGGGGAGCTGTTTTTT
TRBV6-1	.	TRBJ2-1	few	CASRHERREMNEQFF	TGTGCCAGCAGACATGAAAGAAGGGAAATGAATGAGCAGTTCTTC
TRBV7-9	TRBD1	TRBJ1-1	few	CASSLGLGQGAFEAFF	TGTGCCAGCAGCTTAGGGTTGGGACAGGGGGCGTTTGAAGCTTTCTTT
TRBV20-1	.	TRBJ2-1	.	CSARDWRNEQFF	TGCAGTGCTAGAGATTGGAGAAATGAGCAGTTCTTC
TRBV12-3/TRBV12-4	.	TRBJ1-1	.	CASEGSRGATEAFF	TGTGCCAGCGAAGGGTCTCGGGGGGCCACTGAAGCTTTCTTT
TRBV5-1	.	TRBJ1-3	many	CASSLGGVGNTIYF	TGCGCCAGCAGCTTGGGAGGGGTTGGAAACACCATATATTTT
TRBV12-3/TRBV12-4	.	TRBJ2-3	many	CASGVWGDGTDTQYF	TGTGCCAGCGGAGTGTGGGGGGACGGCACAGATACGCAGTATTTT
TRBV15	TRBD2	TRBJ2-7	few	CATSRGRTSREQYF	TGTGCCACCAGCAGAGGGAGGACTAGCCGGGAGCAGTACTTC
TRBV2	.	TRBJ2-3	few	CASSEAKPNTDTQYF	TGTGCCAGCAGTGAAGCAAAACCAAACACAGATACGCAGTATTTT
TRBV7-9	.	TRBJ2-2	.	CASSLVRGGTGELFF	TGTGCCAGCAGCTTAGTCAGGGGTGGCACCGGGGAGCTGTTTTTT
TRBV20-1	TRBD2	TRBJ2-3	.	CSARDPAGITSTDTQYF	TGCAGTGCTAGAGATCCAGCGGGGATTACCAGCACAGATACGCAGTATTTT
TRBV29-1	.	TRBJ2-5	.	CSGRAGPETQYF	TGCAGCGGGAGGGCAGGCCCAGAGACCCAGTACTTC
TRBV12-3/TRBV12-4	TRBD2	TRBJ2-7	many	CASSSRTSGRGEQYF	TGTGCCAGCAGTTCCAGAACTAGCGGGAGAGGCGAGCAGTACTTC
TRBV21-1	.	TRBJ2-7	.	CASKPLQHRSVTGVTYEQYF	TGTGCCAGCAAACCACTCCAACACCGCTCTGTAACAGGGGTCACCTACGAGCAGTACTTC
TRBV19	TRBD2	TRBJ2-3	.	CASSSTLGGSFIDTQYF	TGTGCCAGTAGTTCAACTCTGGGCGGGAGTTTCATAGATACGCAGTATTTT
TRBV7-2	TRBD1	TRBJ2-7	.	CASSLARTGGSSYEQYF	TGTGCCAGCAGCTTAGCCCGGACAGGGGGGAGCTCCTACGAGCAGTACTTC